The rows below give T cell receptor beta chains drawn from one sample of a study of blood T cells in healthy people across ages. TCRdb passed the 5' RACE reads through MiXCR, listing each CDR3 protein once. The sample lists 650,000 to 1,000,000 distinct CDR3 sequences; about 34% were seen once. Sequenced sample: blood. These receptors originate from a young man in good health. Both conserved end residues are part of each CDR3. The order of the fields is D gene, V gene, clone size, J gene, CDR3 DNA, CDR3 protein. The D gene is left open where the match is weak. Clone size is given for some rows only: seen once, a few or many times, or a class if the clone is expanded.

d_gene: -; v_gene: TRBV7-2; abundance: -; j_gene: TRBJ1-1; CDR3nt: TGTGCCAGCAGCGTCGGGGCCCACCGGCCCGAAGCTTTCTTT; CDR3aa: CASSVGAHRPEAFF
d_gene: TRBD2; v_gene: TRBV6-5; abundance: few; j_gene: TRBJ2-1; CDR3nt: TGTGCCAGCAGTCCCCAACTAGCGACCTCCTACAATGAGCAGTTCTTC; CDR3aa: CASSPQLATSYNEQFF
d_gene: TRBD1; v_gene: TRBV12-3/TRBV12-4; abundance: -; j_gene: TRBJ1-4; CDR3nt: TGTGCCAGCAGGCCTGTTGGGACAGCGGATGAAAAACTGTTTTTT; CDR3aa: CASRPVGTADEKLFF
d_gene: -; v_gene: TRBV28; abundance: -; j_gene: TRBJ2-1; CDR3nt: TGTGCCAGCAGTCTCCGGACATTACAGTTCTTC; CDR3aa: CASSLRTLQFF
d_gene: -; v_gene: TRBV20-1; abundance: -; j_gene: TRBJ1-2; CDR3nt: TGCAGTGCTAGATCTACACCACGACAGGACTATGGCTACACCTTC; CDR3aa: CSARSTPRQDYGYTF
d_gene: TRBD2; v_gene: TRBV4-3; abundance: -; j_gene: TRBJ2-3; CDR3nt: TGCGCCAGCAGCTCAGGCCGGGCTAGCGGGGGGCAAGATACGCAGTATTTT; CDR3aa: CASSSGRASGGQDTQYF
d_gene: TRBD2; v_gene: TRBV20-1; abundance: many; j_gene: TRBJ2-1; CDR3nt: TGCAGTGCTAGAGTTAGTAGCGGGGGGAGCAATGAGCAGTTCTTC; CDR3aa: CSARVSSGGSNEQFF
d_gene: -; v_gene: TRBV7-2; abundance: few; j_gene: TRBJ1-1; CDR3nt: TGTGCCAGCAGCACGGACCTGAACACTGAAGCTTTCTTT; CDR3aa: CASSTDLNTEAFF
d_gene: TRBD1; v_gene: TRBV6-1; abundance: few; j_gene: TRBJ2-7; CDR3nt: TGTGCCACCCGGGACAGCATTTACGAGCAGTACTTC; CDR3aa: CATRDSIYEQYF
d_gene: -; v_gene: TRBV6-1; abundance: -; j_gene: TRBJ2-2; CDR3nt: TGTGCCAGCAGTGAACGGGCAGGGACCGGGGAGCTGTTTTTT; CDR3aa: CASSERAGTGELFF
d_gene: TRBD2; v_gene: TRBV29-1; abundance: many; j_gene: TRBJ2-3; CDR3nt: TGCAGCGTGGTAGCGGGGCAGAACACAGATACGCAGTATTTT; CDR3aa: CSVVAGQNTDTQYF
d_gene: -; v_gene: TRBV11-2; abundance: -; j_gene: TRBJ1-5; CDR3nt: TGTGCCAGCAGCTTTGGGACCGGGACAACCCTGAATCAGCCCCAGCATTTT; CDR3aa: CASSFGTGTTLNQPQHF
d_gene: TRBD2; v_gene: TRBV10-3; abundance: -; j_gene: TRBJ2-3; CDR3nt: TGTGCCATCAGGTCCGGGACTAGCGGTACAGATACGCAGTATTTT; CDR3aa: CAIRSGTSGTDTQYF
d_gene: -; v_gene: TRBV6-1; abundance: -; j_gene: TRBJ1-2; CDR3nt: TGTGCCAGCAGTACAGGAAGGAATGGCGACACCTTC; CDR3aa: CASSTGRNGDTF
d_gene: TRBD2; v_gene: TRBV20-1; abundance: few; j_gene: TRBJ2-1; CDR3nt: TGCAGTGCTAGTGGTGGAACGGCTAGCGGGGTGATTTCCTACAATGAGCAGTTCTTC; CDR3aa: CSASGGTASGVISYNEQFF
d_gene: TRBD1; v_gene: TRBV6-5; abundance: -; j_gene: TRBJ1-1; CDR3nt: TGTGCCAGCAGTTACAGGGACAGGGGAGCTGAAGCTTTCTTT; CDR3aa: CASSYRDRGAEAFF
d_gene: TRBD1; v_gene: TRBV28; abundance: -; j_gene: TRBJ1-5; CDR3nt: TGTGCCAGCAGTTCCAGGACAGGGGGGCGGCAGCCCCAGCATTTT; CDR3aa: CASSSRTGGRQPQHF
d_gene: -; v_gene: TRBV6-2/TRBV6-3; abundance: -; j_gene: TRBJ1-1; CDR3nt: TGTGCCAGCAGTTACGGGGAAGGGATGAACACTGAAGCTTTCTTT; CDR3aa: CASSYGEGMNTEAFF
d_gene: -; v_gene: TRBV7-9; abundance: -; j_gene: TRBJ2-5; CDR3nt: TGTGCCAGCAGCCGCCAGGGGTACCAAGAGACCCAGTACTTC; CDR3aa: CASSRQGYQETQYF
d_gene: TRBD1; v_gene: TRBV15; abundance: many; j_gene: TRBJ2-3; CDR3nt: TGTGCCACCAGCAGGGACGGTACAGGGGAGAGCACAGATACGCAGTATTTT; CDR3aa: CATSRDGTGESTDTQYF
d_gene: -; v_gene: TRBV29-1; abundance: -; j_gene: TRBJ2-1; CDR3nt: TGCAGCGTTGAAGTGAAAGGGCCCAAGCAGTTCTTC; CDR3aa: CSVEVKGPKQFF
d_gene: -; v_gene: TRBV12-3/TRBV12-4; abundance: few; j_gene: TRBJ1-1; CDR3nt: TGTGCCAGCAGTTTAAAGTCAGGCCCAAACACTGAAGCTTTCTTT; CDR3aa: CASSLKSGPNTEAFF
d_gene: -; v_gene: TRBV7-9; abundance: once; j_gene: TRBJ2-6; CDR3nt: TGTGCCAGCAGCTTAAAATCCCAGGCGTACTCTGGGGCCAACGTCCTGACTTTC; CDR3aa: CASSLKSQAYSGANVLTF
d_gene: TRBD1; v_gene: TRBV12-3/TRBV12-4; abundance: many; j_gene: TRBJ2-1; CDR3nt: TGTGCCAGCAGTTTAGCGTTGGGAACAGGGGAGTTGAATGAGCAGTTCTTC; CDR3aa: CASSLALGTGELNEQFF
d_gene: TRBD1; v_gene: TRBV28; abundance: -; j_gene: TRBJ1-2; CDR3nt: TGTGCCAGCAGTTGGACAGGGTCGAACTATGGCTACACCTTC; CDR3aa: CASSWTGSNYGYTF
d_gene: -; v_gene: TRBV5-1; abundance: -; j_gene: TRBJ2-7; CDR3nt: TGCGCCAGCAGCTTGGGGAACCCCTACAATGAGCAGTACTTC; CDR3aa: CASSLGNPYNEQYF
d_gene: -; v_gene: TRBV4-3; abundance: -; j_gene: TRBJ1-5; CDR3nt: TGCGCCAGCAGCCAAGATGCATTTTCGGATCAGCCCCAGCATTTT; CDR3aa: CASSQDAFSDQPQHF
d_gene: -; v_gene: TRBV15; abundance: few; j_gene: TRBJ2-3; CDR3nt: TGTGCCACCACCTTCGGAACCACAGATACGCAGTATTTT; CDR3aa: CATTFGTTDTQYF
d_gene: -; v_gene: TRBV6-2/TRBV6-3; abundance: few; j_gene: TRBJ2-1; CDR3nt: TGTGCCAGCAGTTACTCGTCCGACTACCAAATACTCTACAATGAGCAGTTCTTC; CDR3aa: CASSYSSDYQILYNEQFF
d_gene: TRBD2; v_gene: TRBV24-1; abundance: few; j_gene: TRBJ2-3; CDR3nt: TGTGCCACCAGTGATTCGGGGGGGGGCCCCACAGATACGCAGTATTTT; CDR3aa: CATSDSGGGPTDTQYF
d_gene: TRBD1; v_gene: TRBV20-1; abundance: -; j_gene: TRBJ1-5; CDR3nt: TGCAGTGCTAGAGAGGGGACAGGGAAAGAAGCCCAGCATTTT; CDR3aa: CSAREGTGKEAQHF
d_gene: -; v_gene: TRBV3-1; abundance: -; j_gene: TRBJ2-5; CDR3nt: TGTGCCAGCAGCCTATTCGCCAGCGAGACCCAGTACTTC; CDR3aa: CASSLFASETQYF
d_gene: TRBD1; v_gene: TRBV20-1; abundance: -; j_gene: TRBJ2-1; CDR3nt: TGCAGTGCTACTACAGGGGCTAGCTCCTACAATGAGCAGTTCTTC; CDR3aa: CSATTGASSYNEQFF
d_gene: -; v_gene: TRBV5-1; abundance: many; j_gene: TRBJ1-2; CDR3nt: TGCGCCAGCAGCTTCGACCCGGATAACTATGGCTACACCTTC; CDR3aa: CASSFDPDNYGYTF
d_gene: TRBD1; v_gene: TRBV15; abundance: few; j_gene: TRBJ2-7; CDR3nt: TGTGCCACCAGCGATAGGACAGGGGGCTACGAGCAGTACTTC; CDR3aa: CATSDRTGGYEQYF
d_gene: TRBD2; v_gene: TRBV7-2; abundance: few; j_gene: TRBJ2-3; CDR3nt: TGTGCCAGCAGCTTGAACGGACTAGCGGGGGACAACACAGATACGCAGTATTTT; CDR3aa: CASSLNGLAGDNTDTQYF
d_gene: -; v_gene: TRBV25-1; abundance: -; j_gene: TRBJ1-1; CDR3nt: TGTGCCTGCAGCCTTGAGGAAGACGCTGAAGCTTTCTTT; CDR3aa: CACSLEEDAEAFF
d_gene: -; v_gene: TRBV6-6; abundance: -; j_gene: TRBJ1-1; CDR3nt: TGTGCCAGCAGTTACTCGGACGGTGAAGCTTTCTTT; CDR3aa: CASSYSDGEAFF
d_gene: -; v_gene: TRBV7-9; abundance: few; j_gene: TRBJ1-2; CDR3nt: TGTGCCAGTACTCTCAAGGGAACGACAGTCTATGGCTACACCTTC; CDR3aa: CASTLKGTTVYGYTF
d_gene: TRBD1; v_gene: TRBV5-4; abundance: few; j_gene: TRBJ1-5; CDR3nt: TGTGCCAGCAGCCCCCGGGACAGGGTAGGCAATTCTGATCAGCCCCAGCATTTT; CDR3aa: CASSPRDRVGNSDQPQHF
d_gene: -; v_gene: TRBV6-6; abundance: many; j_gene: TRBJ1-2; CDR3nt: TGTGCCAGCAGCACCGGTACTAACTATGGCTACACCTTC; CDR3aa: CASSTGTNYGYTF
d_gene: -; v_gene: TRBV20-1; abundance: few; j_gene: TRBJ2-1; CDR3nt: TGCAGTGCTAGAGATGTCAGGGGGGTCTACAATGAGCAGTTCTTC; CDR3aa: CSARDVRGVYNEQFF
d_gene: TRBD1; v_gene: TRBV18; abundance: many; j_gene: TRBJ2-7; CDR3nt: TGTGCCAGCTCACCAGGACAGGGGGGCTCCTACGAGCAGTACTTC; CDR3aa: CASSPGQGGSYEQYF
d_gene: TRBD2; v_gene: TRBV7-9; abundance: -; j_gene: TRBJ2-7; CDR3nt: TGTGCCAGCAGCCCCTCCCCGGGACTAGCTCAGGACAATGAGCAGTACTTC; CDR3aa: CASSPSPGLAQDNEQYF
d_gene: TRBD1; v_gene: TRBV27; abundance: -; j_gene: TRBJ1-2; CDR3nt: TGTGCCAGCAGTGCGGGACAGAGGAACTATGGCTACACCTTC; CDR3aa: CASSAGQRNYGYTF
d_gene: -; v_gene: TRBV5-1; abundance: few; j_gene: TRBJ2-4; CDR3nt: TGCGCCAGCAGCCCATTATCGACAGAAAACATTCAGTACTTC; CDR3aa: CASSPLSTENIQYF
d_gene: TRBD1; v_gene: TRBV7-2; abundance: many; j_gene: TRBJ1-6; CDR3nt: TGTGCCAGCAGCCTCACAGGGGGCCAGAATTCACCCCTCCACTTT; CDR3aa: CASSLTGGQNSPLHF
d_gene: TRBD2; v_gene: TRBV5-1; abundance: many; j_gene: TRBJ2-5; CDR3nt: TGCGCCAGCAGCACAACTAGCGGGGACTACCAAGAGACCCAGTACTTC; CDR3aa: CASSTTSGDYQETQYF
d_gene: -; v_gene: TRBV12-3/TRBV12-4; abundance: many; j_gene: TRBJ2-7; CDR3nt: TGTGCCAGCAGCCTTATCTACGAGCAGTACTTC; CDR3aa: CASSLIYEQYF
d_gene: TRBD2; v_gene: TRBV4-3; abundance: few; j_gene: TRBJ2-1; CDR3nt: TGCGCCAGCAGCCGAACTAGCGGGGGGGCCCTTACGGATGAGCAGTTCTTC; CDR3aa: CASSRTSGGALTDEQFF
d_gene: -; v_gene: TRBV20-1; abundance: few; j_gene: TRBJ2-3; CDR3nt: TGTCACCCCCTAGGGGGGCAGGGGTATACGCAGTATTTT; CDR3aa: CHPLGGQGYTQYF
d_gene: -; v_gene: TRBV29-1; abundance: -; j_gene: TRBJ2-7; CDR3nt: TGCAGCGGCCAACAGGGAACTGGTTACGAGCAGTACTTC; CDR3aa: CSGQQGTGYEQYF
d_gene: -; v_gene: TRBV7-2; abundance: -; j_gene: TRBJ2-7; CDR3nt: TGTGCCAGCAGCCCAATGGGGGTTTCAAATGAGCAGTACTTC; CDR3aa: CASSPMGVSNEQYF
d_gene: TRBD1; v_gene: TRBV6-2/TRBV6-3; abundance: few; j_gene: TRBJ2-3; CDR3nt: TGTGCCAGCAGTTACCAGGGGGCGGATACAGATACGCAGTATTTT; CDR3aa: CASSYQGADTDTQYF
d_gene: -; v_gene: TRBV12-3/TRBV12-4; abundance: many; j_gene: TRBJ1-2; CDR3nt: TGTGCCAGCAGTGAAAGGGACTATGGCTACACCTTC; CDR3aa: CASSERDYGYTF